The text below deals with one T cell receptor (beta chain). Other DNA sequences in the sample encode the same CDR3. V lost 7 bases, J lost 6 bases, and 16 bases lay in between. Germline V gives CDR1 LNHDA, CDR2 SQIVND (reference sequence). There are 14 residues in the CDR3. The data were taken from a study of cytomegalovirus exposure and HLA in healthy donors. PCR amplification relied on 60 Vbeta primers (plus 13 Jbeta primers). Sequencing used immunoSEQ multiplex PCR; TCRdb keeps in-frame clones, though not all of them. Here the sample spans some 91,000 clones, over 75% being singletons. This TCR came from a man aged 35 to 55 in good health and CMV-seronegative. The chain combines TRBV19 with TRBJ1-5; D is possibly TRBD1 (5 bases). Input material: PBMCs. The CDR3 DNA reads TGTGCCAGTACCATTCAGGGTAACAGTCAGCCCCAGCATTTT. It codes for CASTIQGNSQPQHF.